Here is one T cell receptor (beta chain) with its context. These data are taken from a study of blood T cell repertoires in COVID-19. Across the study: Samples representing acute and convalescent COVID-19 were sourced from the United States, Italy and Spain. Sources were T cells, B-cell-depleted T cells, or PBMCs; the material itself was cDNA or gDNA.

The CDR3 totals 17 residues. Germline CDR1 and CDR2: SGHAT and FQNNGV. V trimming: 1 base; J trimming: 4 bases; junction bases outside the gene matches: 9. Seattle-derived patients entered the study during active infection and were followed longitudinally. Authors' data handling: Amplification with reference gene primers provided the estimates of nucleated cell counts. TCRdb's table, derived via immunoSEQ multiplex PCR, lists solely in-frame clones and lacks some. V, J and clone size are those of that table, while D and trimming were read from the DNA. This table has 200,000 or so clones, approximately 90% appearing once.

Specimen: peripheral blood. The chain combines TRBV11-2 with TRBJ2-1; 8 bases align to TRBD2. The clonotype originates from a man aged 25 to 40 with COVID-19, enrolled during active disease. For the CDR3, the DNA is TGTGCCAGCAGCTTAGTCCCACTAGCGGAGAAATACAATGAGCAGTTCTTC. As protein: CASSLVPLAEKYNEQFF.